This is a list of T cell receptor beta chains from one sample in a study of coeliac disease. The data were produced by immunoSEQ multiplex PCR, yet TCRdb's version contains in-frame clones alone and is incomplete. The table records a few thousand clones, less than 75% of them present only once. Sequences were obtained from intraepithelial lymphocytes from the gut. All receptors come from a woman aged 18-29 years with active celiac disease. CDR3s include the opening cysteine and the closing phenylalanine or tryptophan. A D gene is named only where the DNA matches it firmly. The size entry is marked missing in some rows and otherwise reads once, few, many or a size class.

v_gene,j_gene,d_gene,abundance,CDR3aa,CDR3nt
TRBV9,TRBJ1-4,TRBD1,-,CASSPGGTGGEKLFF,TGTGCCAGCAGCCCTGGGGGGACAGGAGGCGAAAAACTGTTTTTT
TRBV7-2,TRBJ2-3,-,-,CASSLGGSAQYF,TGTGCCAGCAGCTTAGGGGGCTCGGCGCAGTATTTT
TRBV6-5,TRBJ1-5,TRBD1,few,CASSYYGQGWGQPQHF,TGTGCCAGCAGTTACTACGGACAGGGATGGGGTCAGCCCCAGCATTTT
TRBV29-1,TRBJ2-5,TRBD2,-,CSAKGLAGGNQETQYF,TGCAGCGCTAAGGGACTAGCGGGGGGGAACCAAGAGACCCAGTACTTC
TRBV18,TRBJ1-1,TRBD1,-,CASSENSPGQGATTEAFF,TGTGCCAGCTCAGAAAATAGCCCGGGACAGGGGGCGACCACTGAAGCTTTCTTT
TRBV7-3,TRBJ2-5,TRBD2,-,CASSYGLAEETQYF,TGTGCCAGCAGCTACGGACTAGCGGAAGAGACCCAGTACTTC
TRBV5-1,TRBJ2-5,-,-,CASSLTGLGGETQYF,TGCGCCAGCAGCTTGACAGGGCTCGGTGGGGAGACCCAGTACTTC
TRBV6-5,TRBJ1-5,-,-,CASRVTQGSNQPQHF,TGTGCCAGCAGGGTAACGCAGGGGTCAAATCAGCCCCAGCATTTT
TRBV30,TRBJ1-1,TRBD1,-,CAWSAPTGGTGAFF,TGTGCCTGGAGTGCTCCGACAGGGGGGACAGGAGCTTTCTTT
TRBV5-5,TRBJ1-3,-,few,CASSLGEISNTIYF,TGTGCCAGCAGCTTGGGGGAGATTTCAAACACCATATATTTT
TRBV7-3,TRBJ2-1,-,-,CASSLGGGRIIYNEQFF,TGTGCCAGCAGCTTAGGCGGTGGCCGGATCATCTACAATGAGCAGTTCTTC
TRBV10-2,TRBJ2-1,TRBD2,large,CASSEDGGTLSEQFF,TGCGCCAGCAGTGAAGACGGGGGGACCCTATCTGAGCAGTTCTTC
TRBV28,TRBJ2-3,-,-,CASSLGAQDTQYF,TGTGCCAGCAGTCTAGGGGCCCAGGATACGCAGTATTTT
TRBV28,TRBJ2-7,TRBD1,-,CASSSDRIDEQYF,TGTGCCAGCAGTTCGGACAGGATCGACGAGCAGTACTTC
TRBV9,TRBJ2-3,TRBD2,once,CASSVGTGGGADTDTQYF,TGTGCCAGCAGCGTAGGAACTGGCGGGGGGGCCGACACAGATACGCAGTATTTT
TRBV6-5,TRBJ1-1,-,few,CASSKHAGVVTEAFF,TGTGCCAGCAGCAAACACGCGGGGGTCGTAACTGAAGCTTTCTTT
TRBV4-2,TRBJ1-2,-,-,CASSQDLTTGDYGYTF,TGTGCCAGCAGCCAAGATCTGACGACAGGAGACTATGGCTACACCTTC
TRBV28,TRBJ2-3,TRBD2,few,CASSLLAGGAGSTDTQYF,TGTGCCAGCAGTTTACTAGCGGGGGGCGCAGGTAGCACAGATACGCAGTATTTT
TRBV19,TRBJ2-1,-,-,CASSIILNSYNEQFF,TGTGCCAGTAGTATCATCCTAAACTCCTACAATGAGCAGTTCTTC
TRBV7-2,TRBJ2-1,-,-,CASRLGAGSYNEQFF,TGTGCCAGCAGATTAGGGGCGGGGAGCTACAATGAGCAGTTCTTC
TRBV5-1,TRBJ2-1,TRBD2,once,CASTLTGGGGRYEQFF,TGCGCCAGCACCCTTACCGGGGGCGGGGGGCGTTATGAGCAGTTCTTC
TRBV14,TRBJ2-5,TRBD2,few,CASSQSVVAGETQYF,TGTGCCAGCAGCCAATCTGTGGTAGCGGGAGAGACCCAGTACTTC
TRBV6-5,TRBJ2-7,TRBD1,-,CASSYWTGYPYEQYF,TGTGCCAGCAGTTACTGGACAGGGTATCCCTACGAGCAGTACTTC
TRBV28,TRBJ2-4,-,once,CASSLGEAIQYF,TGTGCCAGCAGTTTAGGTGAGGCGATTCAGTACTTC
TRBV5-1,TRBJ2-5,TRBD2,once,CASSLGTSGGETQYF,TGCGCCAGCAGCTTGGGGACTAGCGGGGGAGAGACCCAGTACTTC
TRBV18,TRBJ2-2,-,once,CASSPPKTGELFF,TGTGCCAGCTCACCTCCCAAAACCGGGGAGCTGTTTTTT
TRBV5-6,TRBJ2-2,-,-,CASSFYPGANTGELFF,TGTGCCAGCAGCTTTTATCCAGGGGCGAACACCGGGGAGCTGTTTTTT
TRBV7-2,TRBJ2-3,TRBD2,few,CASSWAGTSGTDTQYF,TGTGCCAGCAGCTGGGCCGGGACTAGCGGCACAGATACGCAGTATTTT
TRBV4-1,TRBJ1-3,-,few,CASSQDGGEFGNTIYF,TGCGCCAGCAGCCAAGACGGTGGGGAGTTTGGAAACACCATATATTTT
TRBV5-1,TRBJ1-4,-,-,CASSPEGGANEKLFF,TGCGCCAGCAGCCCGGAGGGGGGGGCTAATGAAAAACTGTTTTTT
TRBV28,TRBJ2-7,TRBD1,-,CASSLIAGTGFYEQYF,TGTGCCAGCAGTCTAATCGCCGGGACAGGGTTCTACGAGCAGTACTTC
TRBV10-3,TRBJ1-1,TRBD1,few,CAITWTGEFTEAFF,TGTGCCATCACCTGGACAGGGGAGTTCACTGAAGCTTTCTTT
TRBV28,TRBJ2-1,-,-,CASRHRLVSYEQFF,TGTGCCAGCAGACACCGACTAGTTTCGTATGAGCAGTTCTTC
TRBV9,TRBJ1-1,-,-,CASSVEYAPLGTEAFF,TGTGCCAGCAGCGTAGAGTATGCGCCCCTTGGGACAGAAGCTTTCTTT
TRBV5-6,TRBJ1-2,-,-,CASSSRYYGYTF,TGTGCCAGCAGCTCCAGATACTATGGCTACACCTTC
TRBV27,TRBJ2-5,TRBD1,-,CASSLGTGGETQYF,TGTGCCAGCAGTTTAGGGACAGGGGGAGAGACCCAGTACTTC
TRBV10-1,TRBJ1-3,-,-,CASSVLAGCLGNTIYF,TGCGCCAGCAGTGTTTTGGCAGGGTGTCTGGGAAACACCATATATTTT
TRBV5-6,TRBJ2-5,-,-,CASSLAIQETQYF,TGTGCCAGCAGCTTGGCCATCCAGGAGACCCAGTACTTC